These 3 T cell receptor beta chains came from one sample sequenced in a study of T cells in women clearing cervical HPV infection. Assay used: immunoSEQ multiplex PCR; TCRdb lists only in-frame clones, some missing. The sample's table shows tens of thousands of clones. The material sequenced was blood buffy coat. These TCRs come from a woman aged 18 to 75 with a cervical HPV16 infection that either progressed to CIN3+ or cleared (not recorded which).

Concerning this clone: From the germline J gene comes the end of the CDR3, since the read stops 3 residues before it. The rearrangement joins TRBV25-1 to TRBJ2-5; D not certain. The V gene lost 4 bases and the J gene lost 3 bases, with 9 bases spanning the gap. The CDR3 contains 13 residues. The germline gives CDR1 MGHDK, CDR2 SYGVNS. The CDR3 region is CASSGDSEETQYF. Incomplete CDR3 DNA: TGTGCCAGCAGTGGAGATTCGGAAGAGACC.

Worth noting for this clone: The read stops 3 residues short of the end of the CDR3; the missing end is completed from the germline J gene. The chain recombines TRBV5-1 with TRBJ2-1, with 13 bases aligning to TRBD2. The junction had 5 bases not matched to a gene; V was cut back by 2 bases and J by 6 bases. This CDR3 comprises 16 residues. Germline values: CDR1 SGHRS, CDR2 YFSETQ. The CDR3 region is CASSFQTSGGFNEQFF. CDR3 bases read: TGCGCCAGCAGCTTTCAGACTAGCGGGGGGTTCAATGAG. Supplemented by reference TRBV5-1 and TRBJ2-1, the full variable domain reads KAGVTQTPRYLIKTRGQQVTLSCSPISGHRSVSWYQQTPGQGLQFLFEYFSETQRNKGNFPGRFSGRQFSNSRSEMNVSTLELGDSALYLCASSFQTSGGFNEQFFGPGTRLTVL.

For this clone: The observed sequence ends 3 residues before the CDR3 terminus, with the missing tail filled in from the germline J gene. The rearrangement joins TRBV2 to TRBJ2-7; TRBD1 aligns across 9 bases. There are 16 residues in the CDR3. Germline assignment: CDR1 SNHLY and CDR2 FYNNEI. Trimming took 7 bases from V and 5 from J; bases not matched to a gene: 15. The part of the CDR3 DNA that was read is TGTGCCAGCAACGCCCCTACCGGGACAGGGCCCAACGAG. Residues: CASNAPTGTGPNE. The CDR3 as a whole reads CASNAPTGTGPNEQYF.